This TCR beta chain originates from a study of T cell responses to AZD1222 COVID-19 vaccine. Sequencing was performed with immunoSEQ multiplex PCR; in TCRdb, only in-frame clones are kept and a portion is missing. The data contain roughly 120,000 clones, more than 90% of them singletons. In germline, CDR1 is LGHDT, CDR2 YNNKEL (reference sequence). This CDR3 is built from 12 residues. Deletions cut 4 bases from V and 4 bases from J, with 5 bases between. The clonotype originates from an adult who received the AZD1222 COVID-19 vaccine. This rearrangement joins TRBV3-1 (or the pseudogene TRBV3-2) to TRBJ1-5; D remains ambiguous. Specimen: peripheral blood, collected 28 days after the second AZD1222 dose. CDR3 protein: CASSRRNQPQHF. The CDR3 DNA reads TGTGCCAGCAGCCGAAGGAATCAGCCCCAGCATTTT.